The clone carrying this T cell receptor (beta chain) was counted once. The CDR3 covers 14 residues. Losses at the gene ends were 5 bases for V and 7 bases for J; bases not matched to a gene: 8. Germline CDR1 is SGHVS and CDR2 is FQNEAQ. This sample is part of a study of blood T cell repertoires in COVID-19. Study information: Samples of COVID-19 (acute and convalescent) were obtained from the United States, Italy and Spain. PBMCs, B-cell-depleted T cells, or T cells provided the cDNA or gDNA that made up the material.

Only in-frame clones appear in the TCRdb table, and some are missing; sequencing was by immunoSEQ multiplex PCR. The table lists about 220,000 clones, approximately 88% of them singletons. The sequencing input was PBMCs or T cells enriched from blood (not recorded which). The chain combines TRBV7-8 with TRBJ1-2; 9 bases are shared with TRBD1. The origin of this receptor is a woman aged 25 to 39 with acute COVID-19. The CDR3 protein is CASSPTRTGAGYTF. The DNA for the CDR3 is TGTGCCAGCAGCCCAACCCGGACAGGGGCTGGCTACACCTTC.